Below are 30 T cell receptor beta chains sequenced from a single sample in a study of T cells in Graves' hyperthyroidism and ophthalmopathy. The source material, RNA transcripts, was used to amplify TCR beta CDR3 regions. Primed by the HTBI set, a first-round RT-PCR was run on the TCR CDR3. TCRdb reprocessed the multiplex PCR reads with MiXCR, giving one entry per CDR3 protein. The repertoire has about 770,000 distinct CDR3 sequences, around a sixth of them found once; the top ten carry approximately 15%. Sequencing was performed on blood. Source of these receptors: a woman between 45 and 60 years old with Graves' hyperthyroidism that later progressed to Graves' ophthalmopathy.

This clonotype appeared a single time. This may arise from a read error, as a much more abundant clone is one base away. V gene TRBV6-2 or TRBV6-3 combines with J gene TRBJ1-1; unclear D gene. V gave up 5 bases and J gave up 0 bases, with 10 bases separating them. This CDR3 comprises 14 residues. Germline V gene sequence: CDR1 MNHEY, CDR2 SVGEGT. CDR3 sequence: CASSQDHMNTEAFF. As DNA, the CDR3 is TGTGCCAGCAGTCAGGACCACATGAACACTGAAGCTTTCTTT.

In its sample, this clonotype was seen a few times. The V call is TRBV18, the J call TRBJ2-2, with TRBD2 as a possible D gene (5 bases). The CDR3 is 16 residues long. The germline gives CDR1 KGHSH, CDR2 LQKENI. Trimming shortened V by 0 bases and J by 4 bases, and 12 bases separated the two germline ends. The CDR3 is CASSPPTGRGTGELFF. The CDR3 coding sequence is TGTGCCAGCTCACCACCGACGGGCCGGGGCACCGGGGAGCTGTTTTTT.

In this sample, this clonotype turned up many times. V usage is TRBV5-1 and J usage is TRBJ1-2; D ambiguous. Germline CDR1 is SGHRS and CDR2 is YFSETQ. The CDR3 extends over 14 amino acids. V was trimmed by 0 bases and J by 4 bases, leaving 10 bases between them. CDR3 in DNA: TGCGCCAGCAGCTTGGTCGACCCTAGCTATGGCTACACCTTC. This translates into CASSLVDPSYGYTF.

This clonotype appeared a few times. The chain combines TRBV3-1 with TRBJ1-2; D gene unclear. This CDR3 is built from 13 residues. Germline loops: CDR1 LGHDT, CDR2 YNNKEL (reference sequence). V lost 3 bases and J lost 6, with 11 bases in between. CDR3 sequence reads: CASSHPEGHGYTF. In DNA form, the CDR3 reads TGTGCCAGCAGCCACCCAGAGGGCCATGGCTACACCTTC.

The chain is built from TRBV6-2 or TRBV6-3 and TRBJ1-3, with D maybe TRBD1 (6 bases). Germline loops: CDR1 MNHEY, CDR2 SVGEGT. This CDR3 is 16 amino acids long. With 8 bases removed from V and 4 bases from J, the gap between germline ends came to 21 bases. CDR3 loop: CASARLPDSSGNTIYF. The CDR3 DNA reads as TGTGCCAGCGCCCGACTGCCGGACAGTTCGGGAAACACCATATATTTT.

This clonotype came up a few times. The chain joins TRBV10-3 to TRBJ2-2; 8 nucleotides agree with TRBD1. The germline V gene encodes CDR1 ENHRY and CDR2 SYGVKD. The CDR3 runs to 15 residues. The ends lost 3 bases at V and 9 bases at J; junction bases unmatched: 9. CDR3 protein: CAISDGTGGFRELFF. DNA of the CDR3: TGTGCCATCAGTGACGGAACAGGGGGGTTTCGGGAGCTGTTTTTT.

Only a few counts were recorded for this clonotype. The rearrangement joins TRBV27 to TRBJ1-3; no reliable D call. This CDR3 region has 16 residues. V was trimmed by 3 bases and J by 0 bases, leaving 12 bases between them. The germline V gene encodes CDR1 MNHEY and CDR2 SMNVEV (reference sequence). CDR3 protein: CASSLMDSDSGNTIYF. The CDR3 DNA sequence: TGTGCCAGCAGTTTGATGGATAGCGACTCTGGAAACACCATATATTTT.

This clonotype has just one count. In DNA, the CDR3 is TGTGCCAGCAGCCAATGGGGGAATGAGCAGTTCTTC. Its translation is CASSQWGNEQFF. The chain is built from TRBV14 and TRBJ2-1; D may correspond to TRBD1 or TRBD2 (5 bases each). V was trimmed by 2 bases and J by 7 bases, leaving 6 bases between them. The CDR3 loop spans 12 amino acids. The germline CDR1 and CDR2 sequences are SGHDN and FVKESK.

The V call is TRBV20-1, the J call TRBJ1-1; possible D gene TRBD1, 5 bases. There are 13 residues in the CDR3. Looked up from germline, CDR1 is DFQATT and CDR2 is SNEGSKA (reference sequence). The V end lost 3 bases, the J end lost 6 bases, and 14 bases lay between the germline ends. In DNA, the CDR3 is TGCAGTGCTAGGGCGGGGACGGGCGCTGAAGCTTTCTTT. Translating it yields CSARAGTGAEAFF.

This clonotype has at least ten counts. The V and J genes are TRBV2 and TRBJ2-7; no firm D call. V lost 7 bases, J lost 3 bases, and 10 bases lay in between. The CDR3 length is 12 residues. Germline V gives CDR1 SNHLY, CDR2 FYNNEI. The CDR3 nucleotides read TGTGCCAGCAAACTGGTTATCTACGAGCAGTACTTC. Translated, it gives CASKLVIYEQYF.

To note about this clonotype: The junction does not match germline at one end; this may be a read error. The CDR3 DNA follows: TGTGCTAGCAGCGCCTCCGGGACTACCAATGAGCAGTTCTTC. Translation gives CASSASGTTNEQFF. The J gene is TRBJ2-1, the V gene TRBV7-7, with 7 nucleotides matching TRBD2. The CDR3 loop spans 14 amino acids. Germline CDR1 and CDR2: SSHAT and FNYEAQ (reference sequence).

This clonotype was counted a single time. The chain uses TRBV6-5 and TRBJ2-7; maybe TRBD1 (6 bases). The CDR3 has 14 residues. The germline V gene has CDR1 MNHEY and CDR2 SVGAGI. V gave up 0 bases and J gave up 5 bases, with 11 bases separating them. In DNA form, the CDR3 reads TGTGCCAGCAGTTACTCGAGGACAGCGCACGAGCAGTACTTC. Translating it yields CASSYSRTAHEQYF.

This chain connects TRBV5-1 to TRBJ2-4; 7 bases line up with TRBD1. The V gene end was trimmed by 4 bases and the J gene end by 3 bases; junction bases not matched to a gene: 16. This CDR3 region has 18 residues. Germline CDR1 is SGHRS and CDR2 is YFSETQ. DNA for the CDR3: TGCGCCAGCAGCAACACCGGGACAGCAGTCCTAGGCAAAAACATTCAGTACTTC. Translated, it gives CASSNTGTAVLGKNIQYF. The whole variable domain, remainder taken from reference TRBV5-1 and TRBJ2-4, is KAGVTQTPRYLIKTRGQQVTLSCSPISGHRSVSWYQQTPGQGLQFLFEYFSETQRNKGNFPGRFSGRQFSNSRSEMNVSTLELGDSALYLCASSNTGTAVLGKNIQYFGAGTRLSVL.

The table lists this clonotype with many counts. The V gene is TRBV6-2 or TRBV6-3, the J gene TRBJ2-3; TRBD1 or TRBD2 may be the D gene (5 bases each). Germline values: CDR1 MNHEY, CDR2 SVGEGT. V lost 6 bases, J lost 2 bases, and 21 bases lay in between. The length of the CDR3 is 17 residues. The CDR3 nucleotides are TGTGCCAGCAGGGGACGGAGGACTCCTAAATCCACAGATACGCAGTATTTT. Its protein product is CASRGRRTPKSTDTQYF.

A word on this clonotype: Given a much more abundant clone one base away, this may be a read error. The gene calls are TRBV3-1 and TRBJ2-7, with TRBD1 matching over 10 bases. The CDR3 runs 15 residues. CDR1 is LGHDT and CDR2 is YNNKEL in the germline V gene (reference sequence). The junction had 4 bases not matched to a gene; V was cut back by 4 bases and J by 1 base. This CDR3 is CASSRGTGASYEQYF. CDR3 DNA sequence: TGTGCCAGCAGCCGCGGGACAGGGGCTTCCTACGAGCAGTACTTC.

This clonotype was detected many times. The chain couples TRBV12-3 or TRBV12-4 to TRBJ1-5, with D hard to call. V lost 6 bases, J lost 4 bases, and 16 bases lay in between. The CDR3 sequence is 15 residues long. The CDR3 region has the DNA TGTGCCAGCAGGGGTGGCCTTATAGCAAATCAGCCCCAGCATTTT. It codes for CASRGGLIANQPQHF.

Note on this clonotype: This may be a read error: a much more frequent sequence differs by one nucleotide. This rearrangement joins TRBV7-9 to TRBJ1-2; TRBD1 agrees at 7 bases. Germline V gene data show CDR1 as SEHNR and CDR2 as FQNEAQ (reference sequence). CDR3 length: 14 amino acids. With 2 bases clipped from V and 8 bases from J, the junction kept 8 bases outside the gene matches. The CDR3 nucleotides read TGTGCCAGCAGCTTACGGGACAGCAACCACGGCTACACCTTC. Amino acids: CASSLRDSNHGYTF.

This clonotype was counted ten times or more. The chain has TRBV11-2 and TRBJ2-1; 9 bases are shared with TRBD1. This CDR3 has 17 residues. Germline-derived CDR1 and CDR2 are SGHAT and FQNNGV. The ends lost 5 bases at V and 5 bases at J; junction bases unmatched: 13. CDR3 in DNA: TGTGCCAGCAGCCCACGTTTGGGGACAGGGCGCGACAATGAGCAGTTCTTC. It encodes CASSPRLGTGRDNEQFF.

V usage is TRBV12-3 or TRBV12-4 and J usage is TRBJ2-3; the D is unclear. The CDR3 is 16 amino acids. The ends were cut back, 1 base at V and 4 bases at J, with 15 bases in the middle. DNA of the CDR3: TGTGCCAGCAGTTTAGGCGTGGCTGCGGAGTCAGATACGCAGTATTTT. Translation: CASSLGVAAESDTQYF.

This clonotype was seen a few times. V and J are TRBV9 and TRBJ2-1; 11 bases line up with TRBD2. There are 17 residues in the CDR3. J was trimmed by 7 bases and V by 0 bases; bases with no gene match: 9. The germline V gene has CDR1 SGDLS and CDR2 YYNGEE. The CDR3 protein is CASSVGGTSGGVNEQFF. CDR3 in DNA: TGTGCCAGCAGCGTAGGGGGGACTAGCGGAGGGGTAAATGAGCAGTTCTTC.

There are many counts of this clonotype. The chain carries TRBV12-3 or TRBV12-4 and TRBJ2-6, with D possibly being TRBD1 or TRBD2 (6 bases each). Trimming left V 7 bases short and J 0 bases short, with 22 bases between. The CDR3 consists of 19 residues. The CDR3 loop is CASIRGVFPRVSGANVLTF. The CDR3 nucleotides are TGTGCCAGCATTAGGGGGGTGTTCCCACGCGTCTCTGGGGCCAACGTCCTGACTTTC.

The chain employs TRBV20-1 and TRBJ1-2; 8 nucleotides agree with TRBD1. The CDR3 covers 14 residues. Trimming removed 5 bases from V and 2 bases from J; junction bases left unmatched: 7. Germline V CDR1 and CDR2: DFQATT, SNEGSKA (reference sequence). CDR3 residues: CSAATGVTNYGYTF. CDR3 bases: TGCAGTGCTGCGACAGGGGTCACGAACTATGGCTACACCTTC.

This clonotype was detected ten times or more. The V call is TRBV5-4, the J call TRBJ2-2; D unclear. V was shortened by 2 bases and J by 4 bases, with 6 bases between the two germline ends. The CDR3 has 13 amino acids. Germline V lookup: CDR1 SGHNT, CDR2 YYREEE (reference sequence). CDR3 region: CASSFMTTGELFF. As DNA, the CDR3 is TGTGCCAGCAGCTTTATGACCACCGGGGAGCTGTTTTTT.

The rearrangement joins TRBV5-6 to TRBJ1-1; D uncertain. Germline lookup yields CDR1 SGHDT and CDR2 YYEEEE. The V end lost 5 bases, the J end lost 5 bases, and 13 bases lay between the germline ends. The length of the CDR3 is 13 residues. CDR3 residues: CASRILGRTEAFF. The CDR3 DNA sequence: TGTGCCAGCAGGATTTTGGGAAGGACTGAAGCTTTCTTT.

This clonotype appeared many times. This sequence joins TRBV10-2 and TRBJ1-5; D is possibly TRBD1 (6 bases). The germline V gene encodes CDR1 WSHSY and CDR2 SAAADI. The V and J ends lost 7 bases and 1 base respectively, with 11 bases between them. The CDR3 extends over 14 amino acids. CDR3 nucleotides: TGCGCCAGCACAACAGGGTTCAGCAATCAGCCCCAGCATTTT. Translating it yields CASTTGFSNQPQHF.

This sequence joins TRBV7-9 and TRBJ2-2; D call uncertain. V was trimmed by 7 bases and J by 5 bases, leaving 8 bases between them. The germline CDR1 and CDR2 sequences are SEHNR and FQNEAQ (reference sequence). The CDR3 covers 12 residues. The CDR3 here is CASTFRTGELFF. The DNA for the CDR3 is TGTGCCAGCACCTTCCGGACCGGGGAGCTGTTTTTT.

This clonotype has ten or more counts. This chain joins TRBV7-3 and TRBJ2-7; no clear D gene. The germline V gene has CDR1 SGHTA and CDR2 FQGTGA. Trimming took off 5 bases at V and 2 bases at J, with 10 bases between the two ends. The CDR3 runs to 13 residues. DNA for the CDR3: TGTGCCAGCAGCGTATATAACGCCTACGAGCAGTACTTC. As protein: CASSVYNAYEQYF.

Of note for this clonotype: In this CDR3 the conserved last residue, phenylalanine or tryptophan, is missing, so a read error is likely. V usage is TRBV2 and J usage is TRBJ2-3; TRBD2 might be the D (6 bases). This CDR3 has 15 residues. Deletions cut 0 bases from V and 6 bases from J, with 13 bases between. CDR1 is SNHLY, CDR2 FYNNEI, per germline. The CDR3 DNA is TGTGCCAGCAGTGAAGCGAGGGAGGATTCGGATACGCAGTATTCT. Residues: CASSEAREDSDTQYS.

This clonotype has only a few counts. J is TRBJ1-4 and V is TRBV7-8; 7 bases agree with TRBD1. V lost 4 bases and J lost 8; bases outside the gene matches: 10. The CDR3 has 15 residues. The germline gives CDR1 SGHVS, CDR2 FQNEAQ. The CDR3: CASSSGGRGQEKLFF. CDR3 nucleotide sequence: TGTGCCAGCAGCTCAGGCGGGAGGGGGCAGGAAAAACTGTTTTTT.

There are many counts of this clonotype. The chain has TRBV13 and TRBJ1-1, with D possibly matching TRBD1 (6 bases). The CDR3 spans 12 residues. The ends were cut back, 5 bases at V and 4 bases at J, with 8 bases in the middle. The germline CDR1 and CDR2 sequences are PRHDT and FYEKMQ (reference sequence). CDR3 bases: TGTGCCAGCAGCACAGGGACCACTGAAGCTTTCTTT. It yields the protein CASSTGTTEAFF.